The entry that follows covers one T cell receptor (beta chain) sequence. The source of the sample is a study of CD8 T cells in Susac syndrome. TCR beta sequences were obtained from blood CD8+ and CD4+ T cells. The multiple sclerosis controls comprised treatment-naive patients whose relapsing-remitting disease was stable or active. FACS was used to enrich TEMRA cells, whereas the CD8+ and CD4+ T cells were obtained by negative isolation. A quantity of about 0.5 to 1 ug RNA underwent reverse transcription using random hexamers. Multiplex immunoSEQ PCR targeted 54 Vbeta and 13 Jbeta TCR beta segments. Each CDR3 protein gets one entry after TCRdb re-called the immunoSEQ multiplex PCR reads with MiXCR. The sample carries hundreds of thousands of distinct CDR3 sequences, 92% recorded once. Unmatched junction bases numbered 0, after V lost 1 base and J lost 5 bases. Germline assignment: CDR1 MGHRA and CDR2 YSYEKL. This CDR3 comprises 14 residues.

The chain uses TRBV4-1 and TRBJ2-1; the match to TRBD2 covers 9 bases. This TCR derives from a human donor with multiple sclerosis. Sequencing was performed on CD8+ T cells from PBMCs. CDR3 residues: CASSQGLADNEQFF. For the CDR3, the DNA is TGCGCCAGCAGCCAAGGACTAGCGGACAATGAGCAGTTCTTC.